This T cell receptor (beta chain) was captured by sequencing in a study of technical replicates of blood from a handful of donors. The assay was immunoSEQ multiplex PCR, and TCRdb's table has in-frame clones only and misses some. The table has 65,000 to 90,000 clones, approximately 98% seen once. This clone was seen just once. The CDR3 totals 15 residues. CDR1 MNHEY and CDR2 SVGAGI come from the germline V gene. V trimming: 0 bases; J trimming: 7 bases; junction bases outside the gene matches: 1. Sequenced input: T cells isolated from PBMCs. This sequence was found in a human donor in good health. The V call is TRBV6-5, the J call TRBJ1-3, with 12 bases identical to TRBD1. The CDR3 region has the DNA TGTGCCAGCAGTTACTCGGGACAGGGGGCCAACACCATATATTTT. Translating gives CASSYSGQGANTIYF.